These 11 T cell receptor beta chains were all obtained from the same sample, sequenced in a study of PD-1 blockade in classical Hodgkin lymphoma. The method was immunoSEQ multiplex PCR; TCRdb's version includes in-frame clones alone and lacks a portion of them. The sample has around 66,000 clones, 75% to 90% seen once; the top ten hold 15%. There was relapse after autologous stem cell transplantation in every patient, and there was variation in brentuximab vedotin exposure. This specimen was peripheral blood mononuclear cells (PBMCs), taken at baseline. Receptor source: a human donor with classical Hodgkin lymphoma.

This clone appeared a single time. This CDR3 reads CASSLGGVLSTETQYF. The CDR3 DNA is TGTGCCAGCAGCTTAGGGGGGGTACTTTCCACGGAGACCCAGTACTTC. The rearrangement links TRBV7-2 to TRBJ2-5; D possibly corresponds to TRBD2 (6 bases). Trimming shortened V by 1 base and J by 5 bases, and 17 bases separated the two germline ends. Germline loops: CDR1 SGHTA, CDR2 FQGNSA. This CDR3 contains 16 residues.

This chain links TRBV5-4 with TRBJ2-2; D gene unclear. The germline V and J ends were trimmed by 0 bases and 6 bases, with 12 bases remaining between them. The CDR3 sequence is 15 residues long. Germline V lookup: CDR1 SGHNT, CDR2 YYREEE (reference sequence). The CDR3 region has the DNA TGTGCCAGCAGCTTGGAGACCGGACGATCCGGGGAGCTGTTTTTT. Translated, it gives CASSLETGRSGELFF.

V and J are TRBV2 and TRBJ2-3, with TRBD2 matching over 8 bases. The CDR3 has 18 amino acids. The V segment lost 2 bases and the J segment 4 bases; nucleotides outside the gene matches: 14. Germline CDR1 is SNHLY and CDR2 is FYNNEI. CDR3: CASSERLSGLVKPDTQYF. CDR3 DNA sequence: TGTGCCAGCAGTGAACGACTTTCGGGACTAGTTAAACCAGATACGCAGTATTTT.

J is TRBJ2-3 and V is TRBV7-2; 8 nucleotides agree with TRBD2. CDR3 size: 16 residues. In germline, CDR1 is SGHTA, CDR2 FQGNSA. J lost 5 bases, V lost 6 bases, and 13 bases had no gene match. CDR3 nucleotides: TGTGCCAGCAGTAAACGCCTTTCGCGGGGGGAAGATACGCAGTATTTT. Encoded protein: CASSKRLSRGEDTQYF. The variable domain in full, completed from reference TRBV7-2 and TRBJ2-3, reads GAGVSQSPSNKVTEKGKDVELRCDPISGHTALYWYRQSLGQGLEFLIYFQGNSAPDKSGLPSDRFSAERTGGSVSTLTIQRTQQEDSAVYLCASSKRLSRGEDTQYFGPGTRLTVL.

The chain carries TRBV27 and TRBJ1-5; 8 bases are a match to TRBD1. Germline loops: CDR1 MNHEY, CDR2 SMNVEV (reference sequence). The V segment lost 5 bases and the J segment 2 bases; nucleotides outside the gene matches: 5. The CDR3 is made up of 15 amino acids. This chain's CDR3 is CASSPLTGGNQPQHF. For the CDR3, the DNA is TGTGCCAGCAGTCCCCTGACAGGGGGCAATCAGCCCCAGCATTTT.

DNA of the CDR3: TGTGCCACCAGGAGCCCGGGACAGGGTTCCTACGAGCAGTACTTC. Translating gives CATRSPGQGSYEQYF. The rearrangement joins TRBV15 to TRBJ2-7; 9 positions agree with TRBD1. The germline CDR1 and CDR2 sequences are LNHNV and YYDKDF (reference sequence). Trimming removed 6 bases from V and 1 base from J; junction bases left unmatched: 7. This CDR3 is built from 15 residues.

CDR3 coding DNA: TGTGCCAGCAGTTTTAGTAGCGGGGGGGGGAATGAGCAGTTCTTC. Translating it yields CASSFSSGGGNEQFF. The V gene is TRBV27, the J gene TRBJ2-1, with TRBD2 identical over 11 bases. Germline values: CDR1 MNHEY, CDR2 SMNVEV (reference sequence). V lost 3 bases, J lost 7 bases, and 5 bases stayed unmatched. This CDR3 comprises 15 residues.

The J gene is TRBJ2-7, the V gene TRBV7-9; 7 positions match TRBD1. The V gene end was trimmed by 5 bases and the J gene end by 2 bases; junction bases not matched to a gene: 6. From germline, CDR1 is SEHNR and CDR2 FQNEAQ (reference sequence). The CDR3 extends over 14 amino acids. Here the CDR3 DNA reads TGTGCCAGCAGCCAGCGGACAGGACCCTACGAGCAGTACTTC. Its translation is CASSQRTGPYEQYF.

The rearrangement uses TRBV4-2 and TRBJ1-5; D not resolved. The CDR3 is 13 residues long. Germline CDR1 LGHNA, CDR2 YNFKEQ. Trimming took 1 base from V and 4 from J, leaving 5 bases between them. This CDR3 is CASSQGPNQPQHF. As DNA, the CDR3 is TGTGCCAGCAGCCAAGGACCAAATCAGCCCCAGCATTTT.

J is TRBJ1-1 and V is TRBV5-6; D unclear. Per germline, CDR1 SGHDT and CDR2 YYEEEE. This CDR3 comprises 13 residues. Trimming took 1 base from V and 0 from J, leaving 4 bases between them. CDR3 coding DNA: TGTGCCAGCAGCTTGAATATGAACACTGAAGCTTTCTTT. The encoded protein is CASSLNMNTEAFF.

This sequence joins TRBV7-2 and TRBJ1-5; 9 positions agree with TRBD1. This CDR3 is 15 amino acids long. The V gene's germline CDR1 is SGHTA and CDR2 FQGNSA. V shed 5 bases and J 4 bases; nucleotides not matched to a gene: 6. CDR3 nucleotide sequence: TGTGCCAGCAGCCGGACAGGGGTCCCGAATCAGCCCCAGCATTTT. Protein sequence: CASSRTGVPNQPQHF. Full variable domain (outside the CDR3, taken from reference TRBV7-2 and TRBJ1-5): GAGVSQSPSNKVTEKGKDVELRCDPISGHTALYWYRQSLGQGLEFLIYFQGNSAPDKSGLPSDRFSAERTGGSVSTLTIQRTQQEDSAVYLCASSRTGVPNQPQHFGDGTRLSIL.